Following are 2 T cell receptor beta chains from one sample sequenced in a study of beta chain features in type 1 diabetes. Their antigens are not known. Notes on the study in general: All four CD4+ subsets from Type 1 diabetes patients carried moderately but significantly shorter TCRB CDR3s.

Sequenced material consisted of expressed TCRB transcripts (all of the isolated RNA was reverse transcribed). The table came from immunoSEQ multiplex PCR; TCRdb's copy has only in-frame clones and leaves some out. The table records about 120,000 clones, roughly 17% of them present only once. Sequenced input: central memory CD4+ T cells from blood. These receptors all stem from a man between 18 and 29 years old with type 1 diabetes.

The V gene is TRBV9, the J gene TRBJ1-1; 8 bases match TRBD1. The CDR3 has 14 amino acids. CDR1 is SGDLS, CDR2 YYNGEE, per germline. Unmatched junction bases numbered 9, after V lost 4 bases and J lost 7 bases. In DNA, the CDR3 is TGTGCCAGCAGCCGGGGACAGGACAATGTTGAAGCTTTCTTT. This translates into CASSRGQDNVEAFF. The full variable domain, in which reference TRBV9 and TRBJ1-1 provide the parts outside the CDR3, is DSGVTQTPKHLITATGQRVTLRCSPRSGDLSVYWYQQSLDQGLQFLIQYYNGEERAKGNILERFSAQQFPDLHSELNLSSLELGDSALYFCASSRGQDNVEAFFGQGTRLTVV.

This clone showed up just a few times. The chain employs TRBV6-6 and TRBJ1-1; 8 bases align to TRBD1. The CDR3 is 14 amino acids. Germline-derived CDR1 and CDR2 are MNHNY and SVGAGI (reference sequence). V lost 5 bases, J lost 8 bases, and 10 bases stayed unmatched. The chain's CDR3 is CASSDDRGAGEAFF. Written as DNA, the CDR3 is TGTGCCAGCAGTGACGACAGGGGAGCTGGGGAAGCTTTCTTT.